These 9 T cell receptor beta chains came from one sample sequenced in a study of blood T cells in healthy people across ages. The authors ran a second PCR of roughly 6 to 11 cycles using a sample-barcoded 5' primer and a J-beta primer mix. TCRdb passed the 5' RACE reads through MiXCR, listing each CDR3 protein once. Here the sample spans 780,000 or so distinct CDR3 sequences, just over 55% being singletons. Specimen: blood. The receptor set was obtained from a man aged 40-55 years in good health.

The chain couples TRBV20-1 to TRBJ1-2; 7 bases are shared with TRBD1. The CDR3 runs to 12 residues. From germline, CDR1 is DFQATT and CDR2 SNEGSKA (reference sequence). The V segment lost 4 bases and the J segment 4 bases; nucleotides outside the gene matches: 3. CDR3 bases: TGCAGTGCTACGAGACAGGGCTATGGCTACACCTTC. This sequence encodes CSATRQGYGYTF.

CDR3 protein: CASSRLAGAEQETQYF. The DNA of the CDR3 is TGTGCCAGCAGCCGACTAGCGGGCGCAGAACAAGAGACCCAGTACTTC. V usage is TRBV11-3 and J usage is TRBJ2-4; 10 bases are shared with TRBD2. The end of the DNA aligns better with TRBJ2-5, so the J call may be wrong. The CDR3 contains 16 residues. Germline CDR1 reads SGHNT; CDR2 reads YENEEA.

The chain recombines TRBV7-8 with TRBJ2-1, with D possibly being TRBD1 (5 bases). The V gene lost 6 bases and the J gene lost 8 bases, with 14 bases spanning the gap. The CDR3 length is 13 residues. Germline CDR1 reads SGHVS; CDR2 reads FQNEAQ. CDR3 loop: CASRSDKRYEQFF. CDR3 in DNA: TGTGCCAGCAGGTCGGACAAACGGTATGAGCAGTTCTTC.

The gene calls are TRBV7-6 and TRBJ2-2, with 9 positions matching TRBD2. The CDR3 sequence is 19 residues long. In germline, CDR1 is SGHVS, CDR2 FNYEAQ. Unmatched junction bases numbered 17, after V lost 5 bases and J lost 4 bases. CDR3 region: CASSPRIRVAGDATGELFF. CDR3 nucleotides: TGTGCCAGCAGCCCCCGGATCAGGGTAGCGGGGGACGCCACCGGGGAGCTGTTTTTT.

The chain joins TRBV20-1 to TRBJ1-2; 11 nucleotides match TRBD1. Germline V gene sequence: CDR1 DFQATT, CDR2 SNEGSKA (reference sequence). After removal of 3 bases from V and 7 bases from J, the junction contained 19 bases not matched to a gene. The CDR3 loop spans 18 amino acids. CDR3 nucleotide sequence: TGCAGTGCTAGGGTCAGAGGCGGACAGGGGGCGGACTTAACTGGCTACACCTTC. Its translation is CSARVRGGQGADLTGYTF.

Only a few counts were recorded for this clonotype. A much larger clone differs from this one at a single base, so this may be a read error. This chain links TRBV5-1 with TRBJ2-5; TRBD2 matches 7 bases. J lost 5 bases, V lost 4 bases, and 8 bases had no gene match. This CDR3 has 14 residues. Germline V gives CDR1 SGHRS, CDR2 YFSETQ. In DNA, the CDR3 is TGCGCCAGCAGCGCTACTAGCGAGGGGGAGACCCAGTACTTC. It codes for CASSATSEGETQYF.

Remarks on this clonotype: It may be a read error: a sequence one base away is much more abundant. This CDR3 is CASRGGGFYKQYF. The CDR3 DNA follows: TGTGCCAGCAGGGGGGGCGGGTTTTACAAGCAGTACTTC. The chain recombines TRBV28 with TRBJ2-7, with D possibly called TRBD1 or TRBD2 (6 bases each). The CDR3 extends over 13 amino acids. The ends were cut back, 6 bases at V and 8 bases at J, with 17 bases in the middle. The germline gives CDR1 MDHEN, CDR2 SYDVKM.

The chain employs TRBV29-1 and TRBJ2-7; D gene ambiguous. Trimming left V 4 bases short and J 7 bases short, with 23 bases between. The germline V gene encodes CDR1 SQVTM and CDR2 ANQGSEA. The CDR3 has 15 amino acids. The CDR3 spells CSVGAYSSVRNEQYF. The CDR3 region has the DNA TGCAGCGTTGGTGCCTATTCTAGTGTCCGTAATGAGCAGTACTTC.

This clonotype was seen a handful of times. V gene TRBV5-1 combines with J gene TRBJ2-1; D may be TRBD1 (6 bases). This CDR3 spans 16 amino acids. V lost 5 bases and J lost 6, with 21 bases in between. The germline V gene has CDR1 SGHRS and CDR2 YFSETQ. This CDR3 is CASSQGPGESSNEQFF. CDR3 coding DNA: TGCGCCAGCAGTCAAGGACCAGGGGAAAGTAGCAATGAGCAGTTCTTC.